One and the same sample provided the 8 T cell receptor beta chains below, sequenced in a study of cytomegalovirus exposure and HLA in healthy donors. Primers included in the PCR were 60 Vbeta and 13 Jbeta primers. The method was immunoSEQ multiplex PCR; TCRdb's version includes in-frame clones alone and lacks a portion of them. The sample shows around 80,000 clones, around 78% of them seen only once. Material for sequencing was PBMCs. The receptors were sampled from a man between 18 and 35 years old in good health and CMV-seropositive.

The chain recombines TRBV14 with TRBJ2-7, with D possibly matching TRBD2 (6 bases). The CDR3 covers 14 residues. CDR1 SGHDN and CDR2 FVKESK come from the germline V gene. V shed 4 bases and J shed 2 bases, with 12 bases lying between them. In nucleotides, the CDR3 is TGTGCCAGCAGCCCCCGGGGGAGTCCCTACGAGCAGTACTTC. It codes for CASSPRGSPYEQYF.

The CDR3 is CASSLDSARVYEAFF. The CDR3 DNA sequence: TGTGCCAGCAGCTTGGACAGTGCCCGGGTATACGAAGCTTTCTTT. This chain joins TRBV11-2 and TRBJ1-1; D is perhaps TRBD1 (6 bases). V lost 3 bases and J 8 bases, leaving 19 bases between the germline ends. The CDR3 totals 15 residues. Germline values: CDR1 SGHAT, CDR2 FQNNGV.

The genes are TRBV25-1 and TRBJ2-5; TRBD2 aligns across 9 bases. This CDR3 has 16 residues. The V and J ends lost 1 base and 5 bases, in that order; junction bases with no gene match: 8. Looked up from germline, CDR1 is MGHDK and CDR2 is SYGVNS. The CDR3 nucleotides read TGTGCCAGCAGTGAATTAGGCGGGAGGGCCCTTGAGACCCAGTACTTC. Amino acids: CASSELGGRALETQYF.

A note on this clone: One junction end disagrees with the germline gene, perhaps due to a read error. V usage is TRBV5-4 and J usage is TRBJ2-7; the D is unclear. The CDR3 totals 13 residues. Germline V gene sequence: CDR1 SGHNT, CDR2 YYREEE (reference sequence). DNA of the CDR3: TGTGCCAGCAGGTTGGGCGGCTCCTACGAGCAGTACTTC. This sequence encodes CASRLGGSYEQYF.

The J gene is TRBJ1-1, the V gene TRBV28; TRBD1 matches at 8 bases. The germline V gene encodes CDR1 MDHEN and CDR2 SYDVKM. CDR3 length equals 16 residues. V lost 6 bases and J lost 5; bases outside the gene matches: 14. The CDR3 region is CASRLQIGQGGTEAFF. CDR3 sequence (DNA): TGTGCCAGCAGACTACAAATCGGACAGGGCGGGACTGAAGCTTTCTTT.

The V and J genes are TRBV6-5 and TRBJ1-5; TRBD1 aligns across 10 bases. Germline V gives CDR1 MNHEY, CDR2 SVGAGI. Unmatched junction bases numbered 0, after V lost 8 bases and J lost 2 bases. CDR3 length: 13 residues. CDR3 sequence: CASGTGGNQPQHF. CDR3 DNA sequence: TGTGCCAGCGGGACAGGGGGCAATCAGCCCCAGCATTTT.

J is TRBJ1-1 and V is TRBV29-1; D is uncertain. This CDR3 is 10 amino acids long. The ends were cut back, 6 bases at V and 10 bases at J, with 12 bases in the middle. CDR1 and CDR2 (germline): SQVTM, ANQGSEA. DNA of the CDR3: TGCAGCGTCTCCGCGCCTACAGCTTTCTTT. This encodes CSVSAPTAFF.

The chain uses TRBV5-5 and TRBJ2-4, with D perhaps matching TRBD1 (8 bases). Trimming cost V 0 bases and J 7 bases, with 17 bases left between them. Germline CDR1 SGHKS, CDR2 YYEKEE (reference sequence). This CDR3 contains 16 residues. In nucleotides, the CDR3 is TGTGCCAGCAGCTTGGGGGGGGGACAGGTGGTGAACATTCAGTACTTC. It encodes CASSLGGGQVVNIQYF.